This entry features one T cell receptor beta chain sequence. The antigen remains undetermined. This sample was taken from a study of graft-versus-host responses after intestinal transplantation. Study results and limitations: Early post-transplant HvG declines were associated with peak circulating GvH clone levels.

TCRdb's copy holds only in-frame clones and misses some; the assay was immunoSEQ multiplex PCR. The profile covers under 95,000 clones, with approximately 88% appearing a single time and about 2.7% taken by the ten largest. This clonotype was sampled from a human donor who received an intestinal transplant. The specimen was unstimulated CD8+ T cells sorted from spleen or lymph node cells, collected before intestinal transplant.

CDR3 coding DNA: TGTGCCAGCAGGGAGGACAGGGGTCCCTACGAGCAGTACTTC. The encoded protein is CASREDRGPYEQYF. The chain has TRBV11-2 and TRBJ2-7; 9 bases line up with TRBD1. CDR1 and CDR2 from the germline V gene are SGHAT and FQNNGV. This CDR3 is 14 amino acids long. The ends lost 6 bases at V and 2 bases at J; junction bases unmatched: 5.